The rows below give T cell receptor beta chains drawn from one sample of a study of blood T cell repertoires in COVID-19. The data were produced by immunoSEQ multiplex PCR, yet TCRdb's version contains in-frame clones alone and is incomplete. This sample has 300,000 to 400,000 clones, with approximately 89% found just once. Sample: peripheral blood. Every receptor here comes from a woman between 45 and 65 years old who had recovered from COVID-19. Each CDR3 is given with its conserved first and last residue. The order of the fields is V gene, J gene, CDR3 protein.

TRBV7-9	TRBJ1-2	CASSSNRGDYGYTF
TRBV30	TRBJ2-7	CACTGQGITYEQYF
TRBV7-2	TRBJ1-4	CASSFEGASEKLFF
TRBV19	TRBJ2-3	CASSGTGTSGGTDTQYF
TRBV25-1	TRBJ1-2	CASSEYFPRDRVAGGYTF
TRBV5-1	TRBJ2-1	CASSLTQGNEQFF
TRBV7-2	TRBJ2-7	CASSYYNSYEQYF
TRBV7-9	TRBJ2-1	CATPTSGALPPYNEQFF
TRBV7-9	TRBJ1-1	CASSWGQTEAFF
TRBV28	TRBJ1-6	CASSAYRGNNSPLHF
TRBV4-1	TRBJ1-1	CASSQITRNTEAFF
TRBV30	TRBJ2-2	CAWKLGQNTGELFF
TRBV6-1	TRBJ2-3	CASSESSGSGTDTQYF
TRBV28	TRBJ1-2	CSTGLGYGYTF
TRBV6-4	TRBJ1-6	CASSEAPRAALHF
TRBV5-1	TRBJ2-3	CASSLGTGIPSDTQYF
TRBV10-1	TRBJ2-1	CASNRDRGSNEQFF
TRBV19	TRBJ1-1	CASSIERQPNTEAFF
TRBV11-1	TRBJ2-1	CASSFRESSYNEQFF
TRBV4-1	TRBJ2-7	CASSLASGTTLYEQYF
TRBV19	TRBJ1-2	CASSLAHQGESYGYTF
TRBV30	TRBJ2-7	CAWSVRGYEQYF
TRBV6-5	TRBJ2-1	CASSYSRGRDEQFF
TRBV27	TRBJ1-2	CASSLSWTGGAHGYTF
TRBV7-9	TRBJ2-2	CASTPSGTASTGELFF
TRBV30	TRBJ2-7	CAWTRNRAYEQYF
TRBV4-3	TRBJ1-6	CASSQFAPSGQRSPLHF
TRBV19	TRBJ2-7	CASSMGQGAYEQYF
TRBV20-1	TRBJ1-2	CSARQGGGYTF
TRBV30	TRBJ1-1	CACRGFMNTEAFF
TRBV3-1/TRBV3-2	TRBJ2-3	CASSQVGGIGTDTQYF
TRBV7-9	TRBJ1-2	CASVSGTGGINYGYTF
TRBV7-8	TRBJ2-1	CASSQNGGYNEQFF
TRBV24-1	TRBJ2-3	CATKSTVTDTQYF
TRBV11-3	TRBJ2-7	CASSPGQGRTYEQYF
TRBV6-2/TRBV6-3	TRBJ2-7	CASSSSLLTHRQYF
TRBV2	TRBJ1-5	CASSEIGAYQPQHF
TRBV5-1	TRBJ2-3	CASSLGGGSVSTDTQYF
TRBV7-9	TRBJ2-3	CASTLGKGRLDTQYF
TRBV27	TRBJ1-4	CASSLWPEGEKLFF
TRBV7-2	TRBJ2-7	CASSVNYEQYF
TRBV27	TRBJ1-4	CASSLSRGNEKLFF
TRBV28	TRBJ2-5	CASRIKRVRGGAETQYF
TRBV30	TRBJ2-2	CALTTGTGFFTGELFF
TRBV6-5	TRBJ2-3	CASSYWTGGPTDTQYF
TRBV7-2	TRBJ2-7	CASSLALASAYEQYF
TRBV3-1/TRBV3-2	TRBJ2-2	CASSRWDTDTGELFF
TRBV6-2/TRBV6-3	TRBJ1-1	CASSKEGNTEAFF
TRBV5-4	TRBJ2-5	CASSPDPAAKETQYF
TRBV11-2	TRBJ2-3	CASSPRAGVFADTQYF
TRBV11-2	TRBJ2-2	CASSPRQGQLRELFF
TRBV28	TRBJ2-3	CASSLPPRLAGDRTDTQYF
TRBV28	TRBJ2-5	CASRSQGAETQYF
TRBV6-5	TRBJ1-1	CASSRDTELNTEAFF
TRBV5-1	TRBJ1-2	CASSLGGGSIGGYTF
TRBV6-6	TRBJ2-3	CASRPRTGKGTDTQYF
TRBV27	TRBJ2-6	CASSLEKNPSGANVLTF